This T cell receptor (beta chain) came from a study of Ad26.COV2.S vaccination and SARS-CoV-2 variants. The wider study: Ad26.COV2.S given intramuscularly, once or twice 56 days apart. General study points: Substantial breadth in spike-specific CD8+ and CD4+ T cell responses was reportedly seen after vaccination. Measures of TCR breadth and depth may have fallen short of total T cell responses.

The method was immunoSEQ multiplex PCR; TCRdb's version includes in-frame clones alone and lacks a portion of them. The sample has around 420,000 clones, approximately 88% seen once. As for treatment: roughly 19 received Ad26.COV2.S at low or high dose, single or two shots; 5 received placebo; per-sample allocation not given. Each sample was drawn 63 days after the first injection (of vaccine or placebo). Spike of the Wuhan-strain SARS-CoV-2 was expressed by an Ad26 vector, which formed the vaccine. This clone was observed a single time. Its antigen is undetermined. Trimming pared 1 base from V and 4 bases from J, leaving 10 bases between. Germline-derived CDR1 and CDR2 are SGHAT and FQNNGV. The CDR3 is 14 amino acids.

The source is a person aged 18-65 years who received the Ad26.COV2.S COVID-19 vaccine or a placebo. The V call is TRBV11-2, the J call TRBJ1-1; the D gene is possibly TRBD1 (6 bases). The sequences come from peripheral blood, collected in a trial of Ad26.COV2.S vaccine versus placebo. CDR3 in amino acids: CASSLAARGTEAFF. CDR3 DNA sequence: TGTGCCAGCAGCTTAGCGGCCAGGGGCACTGAAGCTTTCTTT.